What follows are 18 T cell receptor beta chains derived from one specimen sequenced in a study of cytomegalovirus exposure and HLA in healthy donors. The PCR contained 60 Vbeta and 13 Jbeta primers. Some clones are missing from TCRdb's copy, which holds only in-frame ones; the method was immunoSEQ multiplex PCR. The sample shows 99,000 or so clones, under 85% of them seen only once. The sample comprised PBMCs. The receptors come from a man between 25 and 39 years old in good health and CMV-seronegative.

This clone came up once. The V gene is TRBV7-2, the J gene TRBJ2-5, with D unclear. The J call may not be correct, given that the DNA end is closer to TRBJ2-7. CDR1 is SGHTA, CDR2 FQGNSA, per germline. This CDR3 contains 15 residues. CDR3 bases: TGTGCCAGCAGCTTAGAGGCGGATGTTACCTACGAGCAGTACTTC. Its protein is CASSLEADVTYEQYF.

V usage is TRBV19 and J usage is TRBJ1-2, with D hard to call. The CDR3 has 13 amino acids. Germline values: CDR1 LNHDA, CDR2 SQIVND (reference sequence). Trimming removed 3 bases at V and 4 bases at J, with 9 bases between. The CDR3: CASSILASYGYTF. For the CDR3, the DNA is TGTGCCAGTAGTATCCTGGCCTCCTATGGCTACACCTTC.

The chain combines TRBV7-9 with TRBJ1-4; 8 nucleotides match TRBD1. Germline-derived CDR1 and CDR2 are SEHNR and FQNEAQ (reference sequence). The CDR3 runs to 16 residues. V lost 5 bases and J lost 3; bases outside the gene matches: 8. The CDR3 DNA is TGTGCCAGCAGCCGAGCCGACAGGGGTCCTAATGAAAAACTGTTTTTT. This gives the protein CASSRADRGPNEKLFF.

In this sample, this clone turned up a few times. The chain carries TRBV18 and TRBJ1-6; D ambiguous. The V end was cut by 5 bases, the J end by 5 bases, with 13 bases between. Germline V gene sequence: CDR1 KGHSH, CDR2 LQKENI. The CDR3 totals 15 residues. This CDR3 is CASSILESDNSPLHF. In nucleotides, the CDR3 is TGTGCCAGCTCAATACTTGAGTCCGATAATTCACCCCTCCACTTT.

The J gene is TRBJ2-1, the V gene TRBV11-3; D gene unclear. Trimming removed 4 bases from V and 6 bases from J, with 19 bases in between. The germline V gene encodes CDR1 SGHNT and CDR2 YENEEA. The CDR3 spans 16 residues. The CDR3 loop is CASSSNAAGLGNEQFF. Written as DNA, the CDR3 is TGTGCCAGCAGCTCAAATGCGGCTGGGTTAGGCAATGAGCAGTTCTTC. Filled out from reference TRBV11-3 and TRBJ2-1, the complete variable domain reads EAGVVQSPRYKIIEKKQPVAFWCNPISGHNTLYWYLQNLGQGPELLIRYENEEAVDDSQLPKDRFSAERLKGVDSTLKIQPAELGDSAVYLCASSSNAAGLGNEQFFGPGTRLTVL.

J is TRBJ1-5 and V is TRBV7-9; TRBD1 matches at 10 bases. Trimming took 5 bases from V and 5 from J; bases not matched to a gene: 6. Germline assignment: CDR1 SEHNR and CDR2 FQNEAQ (reference sequence). The CDR3 is made up of 15 amino acids. In nucleotides, the CDR3 is TGTGCCAGCAGCCCACCCGGGACAGGGGATCAGCCCCAGCATTTT. It is translated as CASSPPGTGDQPQHF.

The chain carries TRBV28 and TRBJ2-7; 9 bases map to TRBD1. The CDR3 length is 16 residues. V shed 6 bases, J shed 3 bases, and the junction held 12 bases outside the gene matches. CDR1 and CDR2 from the germline V gene are MDHEN and SYDVKM. DNA for the CDR3: TGTGCCAGCAGACTCCCTGGGACAGGGAAGCTCTACGAGCAGTACTTC. Encoded protein: CASRLPGTGKLYEQYF.

The chain employs TRBV4-1 and TRBJ1-1; a weak D match, TRBD1 (6 bases). V was shortened by 0 bases and J by 0 bases, with 14 bases between the two germline ends. Per the germline V gene, CDR1 is MGHRA and CDR2 is YSYEKL. The CDR3 length is 17 residues. CDR3 coding DNA: TGCGCCAGCAGCCAAGATGGCCAGGGGCGGATGAACACTGAAGCTTTCTTT. Translation gives CASSQDGQGRMNTEAFF.

V and J are TRBV7-2 and TRBJ2-7; a weak D match, TRBD1 (6 bases). CDR1 and CDR2 (germline): SGHTA, FQGNSA. This CDR3 contains 15 residues. Between the trimmed V and J ends, which lost 1 base and 4 bases, there was a span of 14 bases. This CDR3 is CASSLDLGALYEQYF. The CDR3 nucleotides read TGTGCCAGCAGCTTAGATCTGGGGGCGCTTTACGAGCAGTACTTC.

CDR3 amino acids: CASSFGTGGEETQYF. In DNA, the CDR3 is TGCGCCAGCAGCTTTGGGACAGGGGGCGAAGAGACCCAGTACTTC. The chain combines TRBV5-1 with TRBJ2-5; 12 nucleotides align to TRBD1. After removal of 2 bases from V and 3 bases from J, the junction contained 2 bases not matched to a gene. Germline CDR1 SGHRS, CDR2 YFSETQ. The CDR3 has 15 amino acids.

This clone turned up a few times. DNA of the CDR3: TGTGCCAGCAGTGAAAGGGGGCGAAAAGAGACCCAGTACTTC. It yields the protein CASSERGRKETQYF. The rearrangement links TRBV6-1 to TRBJ2-5, with TRBD1 matching 7 bases. This CDR3 has 14 amino acids. V shed 2 bases and J 3 bases; nucleotides not matched to a gene: 3. The germline V gene has CDR1 MNHNS and CDR2 SASEGT.

V is TRBV9 and J is TRBJ2-6; 12 bases match TRBD2. CDR1 and CDR2 from the germline V gene are SGDLS and YYNGEE. The trim removed 5 bases at V and 1 base at J, leaving 4 bases unmatched. The CDR3 loop spans 17 amino acids. CDR3 residues: CASSVTSGRSGANVLTF. CDR3 DNA: TGTGCCAGCAGTGTCACTAGCGGGAGGTCTGGGGCCAACGTCCTGACTTTC.

In its sample, this clone was seen once. This chain connects TRBV15 to TRBJ1-2; D call uncertain. From germline, CDR1 is LNHNV and CDR2 YYDKDF (reference sequence). Trimming took 0 bases from V and 5 from J, leaving 7 bases between them. The CDR3 length is 13 residues. The CDR3, as DNA: TGTGCCACCAGCAGAGATGCCGAGTATGGCTACACCTTC. This sequence encodes CATSRDAEYGYTF.

The chain carries TRBV2 and TRBJ2-6; 7 bases align to TRBD1. V trimming: 6 bases; J trimming: 2 bases; junction bases outside the gene matches: 7. Germline V gene data show CDR1 as SNHLY and CDR2 as FYNNEI. The CDR3 contains 16 residues. The CDR3 protein is CASRLTGFPGANVLTF. CDR3 DNA sequence: TGTGCCAGCAGACTGACAGGGTTTCCTGGGGCCAACGTCCTGACTTTC.

CDR3 nucleotide sequence: TGCAGCGTTGTTCTTTTGACTACGCAGTTCTTC. Its translation: CSVVLLTTQFF. This chain connects TRBV29-1 to TRBJ2-1; maybe TRBD2 (5 bases). The CDR3 consists of 11 residues. V was pared by 4 bases and J by 12 bases, with 13 bases between. CDR1 and CDR2 (germline): SQVTM, ANQGSEA.

V usage is TRBV18 and J usage is TRBJ1-1; a weak D match, TRBD1 (6 bases). Germline V CDR1 and CDR2: KGHSH, LQKENI. Deletions cut 0 bases from V and 1 base from J, with 9 bases between. The CDR3 sequence is 15 residues long. CDR3 coding DNA: TGTGCCAGCTCACCACCGTTGGGACAGAACACTGAAGCTTTCTTT. Its translation is CASSPPLGQNTEAFF.

This chain connects TRBV7-2 to TRBJ2-2, with D tentatively TRBD2 (6 bases). The CDR3 extends over 13 amino acids. V dropped 3 bases and J dropped 6 bases, with 8 bases sitting between them. Germline CDR1 reads SGHTA; CDR2 reads FQGNSA. The CDR3 protein is CASSFAGSGELFF. CDR3 DNA sequence: TGTGCCAGCAGCTTTGCGGGATCCGGGGAGCTGTTTTTT.

The gene calls are TRBV5-8 and TRBJ1-4; TRBD1 matches 7 bases. From germline, CDR1 is SGHTS and CDR2 YDEGEE. The length of the CDR3 is 17 residues. With 9 bases clipped from V and 12 bases from J, the junction kept 26 bases outside the gene matches. The CDR3 DNA is TGTGCCATCGCTCTGAGAGTTGGATGGGGACCCAGGGGGGAACTGTTTTTT. Translating gives CAIALRVGWGPRGELFF.